Below, one T cell receptor beta chain is given with its context. TCRdb keeps only in-frame clones here, not all; method: immunoSEQ multiplex PCR. The sample carries about 90,000 clones, 85% to 95% recorded once. The data were obtained in a study of control samples from healthy donors and cancer patients. The germline gives CDR1 KGHDR, CDR2 SFDVKD. With V trimmed by 7 bases and J by 0 bases, 8 bases remained unmatched. The CDR3 spans 15 residues. The receptor was derived from a woman between 25 and 40 years old in good health. This chain connects TRBV24-1 to TRBJ2-7, with TRBD1 identical over 7 bases. Specimen: blood. In nucleotides, the CDR3 is TGTGCCACCAGCGACGGACAGGCTTCCTCCTACGAGCAGTACTTC. Amino acid sequence: CATSDGQASSYEQYF.